A selection of T cell receptor beta chains follows, all from one sample in a study of blood T cell repertoires in COVID-19. The data were produced by immunoSEQ multiplex PCR, yet TCRdb's version contains in-frame clones alone and is incomplete. The table records 40,000 to 50,000 clones, around 86% of them present only once. Sequencing used PBMCs or T cells enriched from blood (not recorded which). The receptors originated from a woman aged 50 to 65 who had recovered from COVID-19. Both conserved end residues are part of each CDR3. The D gene is left open where the match is weak. Clone size, where shown, is once, few, many, or a class for clones that have expanded.

TRBJ1-1	TRBD1	few	TRBV11-3	TGTGCCAGCAGTTCCGGGACAGGGTCGAATAGTGAAGCTTTCTTT	CASSSGTGSNSEAFF
TRBJ1-6	.	.	TRBV27	TGTGCCAGCAGTTTACGCCAGGATTCACCCCTCCACTTT	CASSLRQDSPLHF
TRBJ2-1	TRBD2	.	TRBV3-1/TRBV3-2	TGTGCCAGCAGCCACAGCGGGGTGAGGTTTTACAATGAGCAGTTCTTC	CASSHSGVRFYNEQFF
TRBJ1-3	.	few	TRBV6-5	TGTGCCAGCAGTTACTCGGAGGACCTTGGAAACACCATATATTTT	CASSYSEDLGNTIYF
TRBJ2-3	TRBD2	once	TRBV28	TGTGCCAGCAGTCCCGCATTGGGAGCGGGGGGGCTAAGAGATACGCAGTATTTT	CASSPALGAGGLRDTQYF
TRBJ1-4	.	once	TRBV19	TGTGCCAGCCGGGACATTTCTGAAAAACTGTTTTTT	CASRDISEKLFF
TRBJ2-5	TRBD2	.	TRBV5-4	TGTGCCAGCAGCTTGGATGGCCTAGCGGGAGATGCCGAGACCCAGTACTTC	CASSLDGLAGDAETQYF
TRBJ2-5	TRBD2	.	TRBV11-2	TGTGCCAGCAGCTTGGGACTAGCGGGGACCCAAGAGACCCAGTACTTC	CASSLGLAGTQETQYF
TRBJ1-1	.	.	TRBV10-2	TGCGCCAGCTCAGTATCAGGGAACACTGAAGCTTTCTTT	CASSVSGNTEAFF
TRBJ2-1	TRBD2	.	TRBV18	TGTGCCAGCTCACTCTTAGCGGGAGTGGTAAATGAGCAGTTCTTC	CASSLLAGVVNEQFF
TRBJ1-4	.	.	TRBV6-2/TRBV6-3	TGTGCCAGCAGTTATCTAGGGAGAGGCGAAAAACTGTTTTTT	CASSYLGRGEKLFF
TRBJ1-2	TRBD1	.	TRBV7-2	TGTGCCAGCAGAAGGACAGGGACTAACTATGGCTACACCTTC	CASRRTGTNYGYTF
TRBJ2-4	.	.	TRBV14	TGTGCCAGCAGCCAAGGGAGGGGCAGGGCCCTAGCCAAAAACATTCAGTACTTC	CASSQGRGRALAKNIQYF
TRBJ1-1	.	.	TRBV9	TGTGCCAGCAGCGCAAGGGGTTACACTGAAGCTTTCTTT	CASSARGYTEAFF
TRBJ2-7	TRBD1	.	TRBV19	TGTGCCAGTAGTAAAACAGGGGGCTACGAGCAGTACTTC	CASSKTGGYEQYF
TRBJ2-3	TRBD2	.	TRBV28	TGTGCCAGCAGTTTAAGCGGGGGGATCCGGCCAGATACGCAGTATTTT	CASSLSGGIRPDTQYF
TRBJ1-1	.	once	TRBV7-9	TGTGCCAGCAGTTTCCCTGGAGGGCTTAATGCTAGGACTGAAGCTTTCTTT	CASSFPGGLNARTEAFF